The T cell receptor (beta chain) under discussion was sequenced for a study of response to subunit inactivated influenza vaccine. Germline CDR1 reads SGHAT; CDR2 reads FQNNGV. This CDR3 contains 18 residues. V was trimmed by 1 base and J by 0 bases, leaving 19 bases between them. Each CDR3 protein gets one entry after TCRdb re-called the RT-PCR reads with MiXCR. In the table there are about 240,000 distinct CDR3 sequences, more than 9% of which are singletons. The sequence derives from a man in his fifties who received an inactivated influenza vaccine. This chain joins TRBV11-2 and TRBJ2-7; TRBD1 might be the D (5 bases). This specimen was non-naive T cells sorted from PBMCs, taken 14 to 15 days before vaccination. CDR3 amino acids: CASSLGPLRQSSSYEQYF. The CDR3 nucleotides read TGTGCCAGCAGCTTAGGCCCTCTCAGACAGTCAAGCTCCTACGAGCAGTACTTC.